One and the same sample provided the 9 T cell receptor beta chains below, sequenced in a study of shared clonotypes between healthy human individuals (dated by TCRdb to the early 2020s). Library construction relied on the immunoSEQ multiplex PCR assay. TCRdb took this table from immuneACCESS and kept in-frame rearrangements with V and J called. Such tables lack part of the clones; where checked against another copy, unresolved V genes explain under half of the gap, and the rest is unexplained. Here the sample has under 1,100,000 clones; approximately 68% occur a single time. Together, the top ten hold approximately 1.5% of the sample. Specimen: memory CD4+ T cells sorted from blood. The cell subset or site label on this specimen signifies: CD45RA-negative fraction. Source of these receptors: a man aged 18 to 30 in good health.

This chain links TRBV7-9 with TRBJ2-7; 8 nucleotides agree with TRBD2. The CDR3 extends over 13 amino acids. V trimming: 7 bases; J trimming: 8 bases; junction bases outside the gene matches: 10. Germline V gives CDR1 SEHNR, CDR2 FQNEAQ (reference sequence). CDR3 protein: CASNDPGLGKQYF. In DNA form, the CDR3 reads TGTGCCAGCAACGACCCGGGACTAGGAAAGCAGTACTTC.

In the case of this clone: A much larger clonotype is one base distant, so this may be a read error. Other DNA sequences in the sample encode the same CDR3. This chain uses TRBV5-1 with TRBJ2-1; D might be TRBD1 or TRBD2, each matching 5 bases. V shed 0 bases and J shed 7 bases, with 5 bases lying between them. Germline V CDR1 and CDR2: SGHRS, YFSETQ. CDR3 length: 12 residues. This CDR3 is CASSLGGNEQFF. The CDR3 DNA sequence: TGCGCCAGCAGCTTGGGGGGGAATGAGCAGTTCTTC. Full variable domain (outside the CDR3, taken from reference TRBV5-1 and TRBJ2-1): KAGVTQTPRYLIKTRGQQVTLSCSPISGHRSVSWYQQTPGQGLQFLFEYFSETQRNKGNFPGRFSGRQFSNSRSEMNVSTLELGDSALYLCASSLGGNEQFFGPGTRLTVL.

This clone was observed a few times. V and J are TRBV13 and TRBJ2-2; perhaps D is TRBD1 or TRBD2 (5 bases each). This CDR3 has 17 amino acids. Germline lookup yields CDR1 PRHDT and CDR2 FYEKMQ (reference sequence). V was cut by 0 bases and J by 3 bases, with 14 bases left in between. This chain's CDR3 is CASSLGYRGGDTGELFF. CDR3 DNA: TGTGCCAGCAGCTTAGGTTACCGGGGCGGCGACACCGGGGAGCTGTTTTTT.

This clone was seen more than once but under ten times. This chain links TRBV7-2 with TRBJ2-5; 8 bases map to TRBD2. Per the germline V gene, CDR1 is SGHTA and CDR2 is FQGNSA. CDR3 length: 15 amino acids. V shed 7 bases and J 5 bases; nucleotides not matched to a gene: 12. Here the CDR3 reads CASTRGGRLTETQYF. The CDR3 nucleotides are TGTGCCAGCACGCGCGGGGGGCGCCTGACGGAGACCCAGTACTTC.

With regard to this clone: An end of the junction differs from the germline gene, which may be a read error. The V call is TRBV2, the J call TRBJ2-7, with no clear D. Germline V gene sequence: CDR1 SNHLY, CDR2 FYNNEI. This CDR3 contains 13 residues. In DNA, the CDR3 is TGTGCCAGCAGTGGACCGTATATCTACGAGCAGTGCTTC. Encoded protein: CASSGPYIYEQCF.

This clone was seen just once. The chain links TRBV5-6 to TRBJ2-5, with D perhaps assigned TRBD1 or TRBD2 (5 bases each). This CDR3 has 14 residues. The V gene's germline CDR1 is SGHDT and CDR2 YYEEEE. Trimming left V 0 bases short and J 4 bases short, with 10 bases between. In DNA form, the CDR3 reads TGTGCCAGCAGCTTGGTGGTGGGGGTAGAGACCCAGTACTTC. It codes for CASSLVVGVETQYF. The full variable domain, in which reference TRBV5-6 and TRBJ2-5 provide the parts outside the CDR3, is DAGVTQSPTHLIKTRGQQVTLRCSPKSGHDTVSWYQQALGQGPQFIFQYYEEEERQRGNFPDRFSGHQFPNYSSELNVNALLLGDSALYLCASSLVVGVETQYFGPGTRLLVL.

The chain is built from TRBV5-5 and TRBJ2-6; 11 nucleotides agree with TRBD1. Germline CDR1 is SGHKS and CDR2 is YYEKEE (reference sequence). Losses at the gene ends were 1 base for V and 3 bases for J; bases not matched to a gene: 9. This CDR3 contains 19 residues. For the CDR3, the DNA is TGTGCCAGCAGCTTGAGAAGTGGACAGGGGGCGCTTGGGGCCAACGTCCTGACTTTC. Its translation is CASSLRSGQGALGANVLTF.

A single count supports this clone. The V gene is TRBV7-2, the J gene TRBJ2-1, with TRBD2 identical over 12 bases. The trim removed 3 bases at V and 6 bases at J, leaving 3 bases unmatched. CDR1 and CDR2 (germline): SGHTA, FQGNSA. The CDR3 has 15 residues. In DNA, the CDR3 is TGTGCCAGCAGCTTTCTAGCGGGAGGGGCCAATGAGCAGTTCTTC. It is translated as CASSFLAGGANEQFF.

The chain recombines TRBV4-3 with TRBJ1-1; D call uncertain. This CDR3 spans 15 amino acids. Germline lookup yields CDR1 LGHNA and CDR2 YSLEER. Trimming pared 1 base from V and 6 bases from J, leaving 15 bases between. The CDR3, as DNA: TGCGCCAGCAGCCAAGGCAACCTTTTTCGGGCTGAAGCTTTCTTT. As protein: CASSQGNLFRAEAFF.